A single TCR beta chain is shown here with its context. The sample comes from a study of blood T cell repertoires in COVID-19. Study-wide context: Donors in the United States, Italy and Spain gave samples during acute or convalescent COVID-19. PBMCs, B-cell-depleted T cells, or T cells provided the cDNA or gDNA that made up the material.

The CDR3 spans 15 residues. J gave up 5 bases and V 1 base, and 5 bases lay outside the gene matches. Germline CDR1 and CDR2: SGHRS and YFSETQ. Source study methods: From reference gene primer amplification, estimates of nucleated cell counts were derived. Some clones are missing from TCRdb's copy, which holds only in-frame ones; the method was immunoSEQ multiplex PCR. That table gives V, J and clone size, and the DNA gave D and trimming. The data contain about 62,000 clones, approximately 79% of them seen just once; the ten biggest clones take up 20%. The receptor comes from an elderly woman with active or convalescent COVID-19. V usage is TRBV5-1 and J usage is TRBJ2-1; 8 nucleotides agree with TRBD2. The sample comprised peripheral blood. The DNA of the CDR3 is TGCGCCAGCAGCTTGTTGCCAGCGGGGGACAATGAGCAGTTCTTC. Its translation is CASSLLPAGDNEQFF.